The source of this T cell receptor (beta chain) is a study of OX40 agonist ivuxolimab in advanced cancers. The assay was immunoSEQ multiplex PCR, and TCRdb's table has in-frame clones only and misses some. The sample records roughly 32,000 clones, 75% to 85% being singletons. The sample holds one count of this clone. The CDR3 extends over 14 amino acids. CDR1 and CDR2 from the germline V gene are SGHRS and YFSETQ. Sequencing was performed on CD4+ or CD8+ T cells sorted from blood, taken in a trial of the OX40 agonist ivuxolimab. The origin of this receptor is an adult with an advanced solid tumor such as melanoma, head and neck, liver or kidney cancer. J is TRBJ2-5 and V is TRBV5-1; D is unresolved. The closer fit of TRBJ2-7 to the DNA end suggests the J call may be wrong. Here the CDR3 reads CASSLEAGTYEQYF. Written as DNA, the CDR3 is TGCGCCAGCAGCTTGGAAGCTGGGACCTACGAGCAGTACTTC.